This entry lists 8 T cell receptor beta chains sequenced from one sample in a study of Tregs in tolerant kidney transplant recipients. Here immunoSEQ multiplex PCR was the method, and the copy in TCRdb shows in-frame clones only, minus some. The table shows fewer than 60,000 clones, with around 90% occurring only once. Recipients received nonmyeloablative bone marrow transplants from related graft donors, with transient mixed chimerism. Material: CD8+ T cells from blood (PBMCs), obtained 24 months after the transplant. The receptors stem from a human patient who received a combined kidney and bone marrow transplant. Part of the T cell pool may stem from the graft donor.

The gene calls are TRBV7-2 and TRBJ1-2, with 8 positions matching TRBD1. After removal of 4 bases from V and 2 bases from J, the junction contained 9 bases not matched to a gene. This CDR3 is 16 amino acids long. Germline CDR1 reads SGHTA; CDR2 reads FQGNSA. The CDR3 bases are TGTGCCAGCAGCTCTGGACAGGGTTATTTCAACTATGGCTACACCTTC. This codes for CASSSGQGYFNYGYTF. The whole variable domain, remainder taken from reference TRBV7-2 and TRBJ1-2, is GAGVSQSPSNKVTEKGKDVELRCDPISGHTALYWYRQSLGQGLEFLIYFQGNSAPDKSGLPSDRFSAERTGGSVSTLTIQRTQQEDSAVYLCASSSGQGYFNYGYTFGSGTRLTVV.

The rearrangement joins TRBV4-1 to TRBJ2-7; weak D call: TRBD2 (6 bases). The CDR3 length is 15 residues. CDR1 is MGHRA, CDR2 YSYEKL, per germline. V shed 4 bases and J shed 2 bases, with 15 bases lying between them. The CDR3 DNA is TGCGCCAGCAGCCTAGTCGTAGCGGAAACCTACGAGCAGTACTTC. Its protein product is CASSLVVAETYEQYF.

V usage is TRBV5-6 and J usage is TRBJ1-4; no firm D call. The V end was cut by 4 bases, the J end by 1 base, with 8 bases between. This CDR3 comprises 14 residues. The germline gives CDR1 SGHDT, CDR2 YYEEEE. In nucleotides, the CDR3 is TGTGCCAGCAGCCGGGTTTTAACTAATGAAAAACTGTTTTTT. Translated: CASSRVLTNEKLFF.

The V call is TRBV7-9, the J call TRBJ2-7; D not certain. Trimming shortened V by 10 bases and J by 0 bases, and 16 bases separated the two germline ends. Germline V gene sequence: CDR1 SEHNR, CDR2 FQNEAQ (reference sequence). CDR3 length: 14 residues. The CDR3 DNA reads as TGTGCCATCTCGTGGGCAGCCAACTCCTACGAGCAGTACTTC. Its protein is CAISWAANSYEQYF.

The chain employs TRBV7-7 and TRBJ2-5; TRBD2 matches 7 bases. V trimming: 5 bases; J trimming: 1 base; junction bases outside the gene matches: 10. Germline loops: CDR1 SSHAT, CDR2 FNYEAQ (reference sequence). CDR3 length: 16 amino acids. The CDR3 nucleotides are TGTGCCAGCAGCGCAACTAGCGTAAACCTCCAAGAGACCCAGTACTTC. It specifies CASSATSVNLQETQYF.

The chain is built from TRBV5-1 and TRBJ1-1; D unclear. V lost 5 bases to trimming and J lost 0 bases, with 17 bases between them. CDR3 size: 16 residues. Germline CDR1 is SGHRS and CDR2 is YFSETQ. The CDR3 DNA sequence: TGCGCCAGCAGTCTTCGTATTTCGGGTATGAACACTGAAGCTTTCTTT. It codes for CASSLRISGMNTEAFF.

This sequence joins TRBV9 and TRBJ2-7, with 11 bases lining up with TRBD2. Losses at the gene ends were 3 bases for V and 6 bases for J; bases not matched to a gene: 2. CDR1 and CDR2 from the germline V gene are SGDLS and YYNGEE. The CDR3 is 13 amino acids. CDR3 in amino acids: CASSGGTSGEQYF. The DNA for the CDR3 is TGTGCCAGCAGCGGCGGGACTAGCGGCGAGCAGTACTTC.

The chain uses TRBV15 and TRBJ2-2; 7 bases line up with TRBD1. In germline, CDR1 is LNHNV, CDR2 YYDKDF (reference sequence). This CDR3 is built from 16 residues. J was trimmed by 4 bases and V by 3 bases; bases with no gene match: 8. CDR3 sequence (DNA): TGTGCCACCAGCAGTCCCGACAGGGACAGCACCGGGGAGCTGTTTTTT. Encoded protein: CATSSPDRDSTGELFF. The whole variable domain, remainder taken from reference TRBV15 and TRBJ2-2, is DAMVIQNPRYQVTQFGKPVTLSCSQTLNHNVMYWYQQKSSQAPKLLFHYYDKDFNNEADTPDNFQSRRPNTSFCFLDIRSPGLGDTAMYLCATSSPDRDSTGELFFGEGSRLTVL.